The 13 T cell receptor beta chains reported below all come from one sample, sequenced in a study of T cell repertoires in cytomegalovirus infection. From the reads, TCRdb called clonotypes with MiXCR, one entry per CDR3 protein. The table includes roughly 310,000 distinct CDR3 sequences, around 29% detected once. Which antigens these TCRs recognize remains unknown. This specimen consisted of cultured PBMCs, obtained from culture after CMV antigen stimulation. The receptors derive from a human donor in good health (CMV status not recorded). Some clones in this sample may be carry-over from other donors' samples.

CDR3 sequence (DNA): TGTGCCAGCAGCCTCAGACGAGTCAATCAGCCCCAGCATTTT. This encodes CASSLRRVNQPQHF. V is TRBV12-3 or TRBV12-4 and J is TRBJ1-5, with D unclear. The CDR3 consists of 14 residues. V was cut by 6 bases and J by 3 bases, with 12 bases left in between.

This clonotype has only a few counts. The V and J genes are TRBV6-1 and TRBJ1-5; D is unclear. V lost 0 bases, J lost 6 bases, and 9 bases lay in between. The CDR3 is 14 amino acids. The germline gives CDR1 MNHNS, CDR2 SASEGT. This chain's CDR3 is CASSEASVRQPQHF. In DNA form, the CDR3 reads TGTGCCAGCAGTGAAGCGAGTGTTCGTCAGCCCCAGCATTTT.

This clonotype was counted a few times. V and J are TRBV28 and TRBJ2-5; D not resolved. Germline V gene sequence: CDR1 MDHEN, CDR2 SYDVKM. The CDR3 has 12 amino acids. Trimming pared 3 bases from V and 7 bases from J, leaving 9 bases between. The CDR3 protein is CASSFALGTQYF. CDR3 DNA sequence: TGTGCCAGCAGTTTCGCTTTAGGGACCCAGTACTTC.

The chain carries TRBV7-2 and TRBJ2-1, with 7 bases lining up with TRBD1. CDR3 length equals 15 residues. V gave up 0 bases and J gave up 5 bases; unmatched junction bases: 4. Germline V lookup: CDR1 SGHTA, CDR2 FQGNSA. CDR3 nucleotides: TGTGCCAGCAGCTTAGCCAGGGGGTGGAACAATGAGCAGTTCTTC. This encodes CASSLARGWNNEQFF.

V gene TRBV7-2 combines with J gene TRBJ1-4, with D possibly TRBD1 on 5 matching bases. V lost 4 bases, J lost 5 bases, and 8 bases lay in between. The CDR3 is 13 amino acids. From germline, CDR1 is SGHTA and CDR2 FQGNSA. CDR3 in amino acids: CASSSGPNEKLFF. The CDR3, as DNA: TGTGCCAGCAGCTCGGGACCAAATGAAAAACTGTTTTTT. Together with reference TRBV7-2 and TRBJ1-4, the CDR3 gives the full variable domain: GAGVSQSPSNKVTEKGKDVELRCDPISGHTALYWYRQSLGQGLEFLIYFQGNSAPDKSGLPSDRFSAERTGGSVSTLTIQRTQQEDSAVYLCASSSGPNEKLFFGSGTQLSVL.

This clonotype was counted only a few times. V gene TRBV27 combines with J gene TRBJ2-6; the D is unclear. The CDR3 is 13 amino acids. Trimming removed 6 bases at V and 3 bases at J, with 6 bases between. The germline V gene encodes CDR1 MNHEY and CDR2 SMNVEV (reference sequence). The CDR3 nucleotides read TGTGCCAGCAGAGTACATGGGGCCAACGTCCTGACTTTC. Protein product: CASRVHGANVLTF.

The rearrangement links TRBV20-1 to TRBJ1-5; the D gene is possibly TRBD1 (6 bases). The CDR3 covers 13 residues. The ends were cut back, 5 bases at V and 5 bases at J, with 13 bases in the middle. CDR1 and CDR2 (germline): DFQATT, SNEGSKA (reference sequence). This CDR3 is CSAGEGGYQPQHF. The CDR3 nucleotides read TGCAGTGCTGGGGAGGGGGGTTATCAGCCCCAGCATTTT.

This clonotype was observed at least ten times. This sequence joins TRBV11-2 and TRBJ2-5; weak D call: TRBD1 (5 bases). Germline CDR1 and CDR2: SGHAT and FQNNGV. Trimming shortened V by 1 base and J by 6 bases, and 12 bases separated the two germline ends. This CDR3 spans 14 amino acids. CDR3 loop: CASSLAGMGKTQYF. CDR3 sequence (DNA): TGTGCCAGCAGCTTAGCAGGGATGGGTAAGACCCAGTACTTC.

This chain uses TRBV12-3 or TRBV12-4 with TRBJ2-2, with TRBD2 identical over 8 bases. The J segment lost 7 bases and the V segment lost 0 bases, leaving 7 bases of the junction unmatched. CDR3 length: 16 amino acids. The CDR3 coding sequence is TGTGCCAGCAGTTTAGCCGGCGGGAGGTCGGGCGGGGAGCTGTTTTTT. Translating it yields CASSLAGGRSGGELFF.

This sequence joins TRBV24-1 and TRBJ2-1; D perhaps matches TRBD1 (5 bases). This CDR3 has 14 residues. V was cut by 4 bases and J by 4 bases, with 10 bases left in between. The germline gives CDR1 KGHDR, CDR2 SFDVKD. CDR3: CATSDNSGYNEQFF. CDR3 in DNA: TGTGCCACCAGTGACAACTCAGGGTACAATGAGCAGTTCTTC.

This clonotype showed up just a few times. The chain carries TRBV12-3 or TRBV12-4 and TRBJ2-2; TRBD1 might be the D (5 bases). Trimming left V 1 base short and J 3 bases short, with 15 bases between. This CDR3 has 17 residues. The CDR3 region has the DNA TGTGCCAGCAGTTTAGAGGGGTGGGGATCGGACACCGGGGAGCTGTTTTTT. Protein sequence: CASSLEGWGSDTGELFF.

This clonotype has more than one count but fewer than ten. This chain's CDR3 is CASSSGLAGESTDTQYF. The CDR3 region has the DNA TGTGCCAGCAGTTCCGGATTGGCGGGAGAAAGCACAGATACGCAGTATTTT. The chain couples TRBV12-3 or TRBV12-4 to TRBJ2-3; TRBD2 matches at 7 bases. Trimming cost V 4 bases and J 0 bases; bases outside gene matches: 10. This CDR3 contains 17 residues.

The CDR3 region is CASSFGTGGFNEQYF. The CDR3 nucleotides read TGTGCCAGCAGCTTTGGGACAGGGGGTTTCAACGAGCAGTACTTC. This chain uses TRBV7-8 with TRBJ2-7; 11 nucleotides match TRBD1. Germline V gene data show CDR1 as SGHVS and CDR2 as FQNEAQ. V lost 3 bases, J lost 5 bases, and 6 bases stayed unmatched. CDR3 length: 15 amino acids.